This T cell receptor beta chain was obtained from a study of OX40 agonist ivuxolimab in advanced cancers. For the study at large: Intravenous ivuxolimab at 0.01 to 10 mg/kg was given to patients every 2 weeks. Cohort: approximately 83% men, mean age 60, aged roughly 23 to 90.

Blood got drawn at baseline, again on cycle 4 day 1, and then on cycle 7 day 1. Deletions cut 5 bases from V and 4 bases from J, with 14 bases between. CDR1 is MDHEN, CDR2 SYDVKM, per germline. The CDR3 is 14 residues long. Measured with immunoSEQ multiplex PCR; TCRdb has only the in-frame clones, and not every one. This repertoire shows around 72,000 clones, around 86% found once; its top ten account for 8% to 10%. The rearrangement joins TRBV28 to TRBJ1-2, with D maybe TRBD1 (5 bases). Source: CD4+ or CD8+ T cells sorted from blood, taken in a trial of the OX40 agonist ivuxolimab. The receptor was derived from an adult with an advanced solid tumor such as melanoma, head and neck, liver or kidney cancer. CDR3 DNA sequence: TGTGCCAGCAGTGGAATAGGGGCAAGCTATGGCTACACCTTC. Translation: CASSGIGASYGYTF.